This TCR beta chain derives from a study of T cells in women clearing cervical HPV infection. Study overall: Case blood was drawn when the lesion was first found; control blood after infection became undetectable. HLA type could not be excluded as a confounder.

Concerning this clone: The CDR3 end is not reached by the read, which stops 3 residues before it; the germline J gene fills it in.

Sequenced by immunoSEQ multiplex PCR; TCRdb stores in-frame clones only, minus some. The sample data list about 25,000 clones. The germline V gene encodes CDR1 KGHSH and CDR2 LQKENI. There are 15 residues in the CDR3. The sequenced sample was blood buffy coat. The origin of this receptor is a woman aged 18 to 75 with a cervical HPV16 infection that either progressed to CIN3+ or cleared (not recorded which). The rearrangement links TRBV18 to TRBJ1-5; unclear D gene. The sequenced part of the CDR3 DNA is TGTGCCAGCTCCCAGACTAGCGGGAGCACAGATCCC. Translating it yields CASSQTSGSTDP. The complete CDR3 protein is CASSQTSGSTDPQHF. Combining the CDR3 with reference TRBV18 and TRBJ1-5 gives the whole variable domain NAGVMQNPRHLVRRRGQEARLRCSPMKGHSHVYWYRQLPEEGLKFMVYLQKENIIDESGMPKERFSAEFPKEGPSILRIQQVVRGDSAAYFCASSQTSGSTDPQHFGDGTRLSIL.